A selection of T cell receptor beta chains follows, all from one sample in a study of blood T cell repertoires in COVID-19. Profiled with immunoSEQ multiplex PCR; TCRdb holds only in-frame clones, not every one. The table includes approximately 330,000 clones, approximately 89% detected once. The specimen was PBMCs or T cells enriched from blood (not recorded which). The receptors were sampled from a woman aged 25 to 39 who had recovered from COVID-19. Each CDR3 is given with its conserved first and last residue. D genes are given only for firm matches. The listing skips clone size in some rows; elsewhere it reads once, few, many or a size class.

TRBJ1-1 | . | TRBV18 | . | CASSPPLFGRGGTEAFF | TGTGCCAGCTCACCACCCCTTTTTGGGCGGGGAGGGACTGAAGCTTTCTTT
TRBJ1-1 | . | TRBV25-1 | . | CASSSLREVNTEAFF | TGTGCCAGCAGTTCTCTCAGGGAAGTGAACACTGAAGCTTTCTTT
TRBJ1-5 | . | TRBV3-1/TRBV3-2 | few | CASSQVRRDDNQPQHF | TGTGCCAGCAGCCAAGTTAGGAGGGATGATAATCAGCCCCAGCATTTT
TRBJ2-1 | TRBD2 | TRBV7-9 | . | CAGTSAYNEQFF | TGTGCCGGGACTAGCGCATACAATGAGCAGTTCTTC
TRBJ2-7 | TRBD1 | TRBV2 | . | CASSEARDSHTYEQYF | TGTGCCAGCAGTGAAGCTAGGGACAGCCACACCTACGAGCAGTACTTC
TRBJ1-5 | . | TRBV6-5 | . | CASSLQGGNQPQHF | TGTGCCAGCAGTTTACAAGGAGGCAATCAGCCCCAGCATTTT
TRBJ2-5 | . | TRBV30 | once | CAWERRQETQYF | TGTGCCTGGGAGAGGCGGCAAGAGACCCAGTACTTC
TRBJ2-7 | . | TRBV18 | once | CASSPTVWGRQYF | TGTGCCAGCTCACCGACCGTGTGGGGGCGGCAGTACTTC
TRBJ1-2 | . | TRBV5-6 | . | CASADLAWGRAGYTF | TGTGCCAGCGCTGACTTAGCTTGGGGCAGGGCTGGCTACACCTTC
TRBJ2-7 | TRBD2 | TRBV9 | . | CASSVAGGPESEQYF | TGTGCCAGCAGCGTAGCGGGGGGTCCAGAGAGCGAGCAGTACTTC
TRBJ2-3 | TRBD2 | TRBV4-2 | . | CASSQDSITSGRYTDTQYF | TGTGCCAGCAGCCAAGATAGTATCACTAGCGGGAGGTACACAGATACGCAGTATTTT
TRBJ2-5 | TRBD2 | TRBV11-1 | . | CASSLLAGVTETQYF | TGTGCCAGCAGTTTACTAGCGGGAGTTACCGAGACCCAGTACTTC
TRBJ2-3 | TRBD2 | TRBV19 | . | CASIPGTSGSDWDTQYF | TGTGCCAGTATCCCAGGGACTAGCGGGTCCGATTGGGATACGCAGTATTTT
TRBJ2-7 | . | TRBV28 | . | CASSSHSQGVHEQYF | TGTGCCAGCAGTTCGCACTCTCAGGGTGTCCACGAGCAGTACTTC
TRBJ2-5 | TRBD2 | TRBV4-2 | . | CASSLAGEGEETQYF | TGTGCCAGCAGCCTTGCGGGAGAAGGGGAAGAGACCCAGTACTTC
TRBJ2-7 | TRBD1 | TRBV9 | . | CASSGDLGQGSYEQYF | TGTGCCAGCAGCGGAGACTTGGGACAGGGTAGCTACGAGCAGTACTTC
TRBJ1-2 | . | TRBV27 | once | CASGHTTRPNYGYTF | TGTGCCAGCGGACACACTACTCGCCCTAACTATGGCTACACCTTC
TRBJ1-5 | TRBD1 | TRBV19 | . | CASSISGGEQPQHF | TGTGCCAGTAGTATATCAGGGGGCGAACAGCCCCAGCATTTT
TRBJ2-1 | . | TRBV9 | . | CASSVDGVSYNEQFF | TGTGCCAGCAGCGTAGACGGGGTCTCCTACAATGAGCAGTTCTTC
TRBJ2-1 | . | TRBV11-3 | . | CASSLEEGAYNEQFF | TGTGCCAGCAGCTTAGAGGAAGGAGCCTACAATGAGCAGTTCTTC